Listed here are 15 T cell receptor beta chains from one sample, sequenced in a study of blood T cell repertoires in COVID-19. Libraries were prepared by immunoSEQ multiplex PCR; TCRdb keeps only in-frame clonotypes and omits some of them. Of roughly 190,000 clones listed, just under 90% were seen once; the top ten hold roughly 3.3%. The material sequenced was peripheral blood. These receptors came from a man between 18 and 35 years old with active or convalescent COVID-19.

Here the CDR3 DNA reads TGTGCCAGCAGCTCGGGACAGGGTTCTGGCTACACCTTC. Its protein product is CASSSGQGSGYTF. V is TRBV7-8 and J is TRBJ1-2, with TRBD1 matching over 9 bases. CDR1 SGHVS and CDR2 FQNEAQ come from the germline V gene. The CDR3 runs 13 residues. V trimming: 4 bases; J trimming: 7 bases; junction bases outside the gene matches: 4.

The V gene is TRBV13, the J gene TRBJ1-4, with D maybe TRBD1 (5 bases). Looked up from germline, CDR1 is PRHDT and CDR2 is FYEKMQ (reference sequence). This CDR3 region has 14 residues. The V and J ends lost 8 bases and 4 bases respectively, with 14 bases between them. Here the CDR3 DNA reads TGTGCCAGCTCCGTTCAGGGCCTTAATGAAAAACTGTTTTTT. It encodes CASSVQGLNEKLFF.

V and J are TRBV10-3 and TRBJ1-6, with 7 positions matching TRBD1. This CDR3 comprises 15 residues. Germline CDR1 ENHRY, CDR2 SYGVKD. With V trimmed by 0 bases and J by 6 bases, 2 bases remained unmatched. The CDR3 region has the DNA TGTGCCATCAGTGAGTCTTCAGGGGGTAATTCACCCCTCCACTTT. It yields the protein CAISESSGGNSPLHF.

This clone has only one observation. This chain uses TRBV7-6 with TRBJ2-1, with 9 bases identical to TRBD1. V lost 2 bases to trimming and J lost 2 bases; unmatched junction nucleotides: 7. Germline CDR1 reads SGHVS; CDR2 reads FNYEAQ. The CDR3 is made up of 17 amino acids. The CDR3 DNA sequence: TGTGCCAGCAGCTTACAGGCTGGGACAGGGACCTACAATGAGCAGTTCTTC. Its protein is CASSLQAGTGTYNEQFF.

The gene calls are TRBV9 and TRBJ1-1, with D perhaps TRBD1 (6 bases). Germline CDR1 SGDLS, CDR2 YYNGEE. The CDR3 sequence is 14 residues long. Trimming shortened V by 1 base and J by 5 bases, and 12 bases separated the two germline ends. Written as DNA, the CDR3 is TGTGCCAGCAGCGTATCTCTGGGGGCAACTGAAGCTTTCTTT. Amino acids: CASSVSLGATEAFF.

V gene TRBV27 combines with J gene TRBJ2-7, with unresolved D. CDR1 and CDR2 (germline): MNHEY, SMNVEV (reference sequence). The CDR3 extends over 13 amino acids. V lost 0 bases and J 6 bases, leaving 9 bases between the germline ends. The CDR3 loop reads CASSLSRLSEQYF. The CDR3 nucleotides read TGTGCCAGCAGTTTATCCCGTCTCTCCGAGCAGTACTTC.

V and J are TRBV9 and TRBJ1-3; unclear D gene. CDR1 and CDR2 from the germline V gene are SGDLS and YYNGEE. The CDR3 totals 16 residues. Trimming took 0 bases from V and 0 from J, leaving 10 bases between them. CDR3 bases: TGTGCCAGCAGCGTAGATCCGGGTACCTCTGGAAACACCATATATTTT. Encoded protein: CASSVDPGTSGNTIYF.

The chain uses TRBV19 and TRBJ2-7; TRBD2 agrees at 7 bases. Germline CDR1 LNHDA, CDR2 SQIVND (reference sequence). This CDR3 comprises 16 residues. Trimming at V came to 6 bases and at J to 0 bases, leaving 11 bases not matched to a gene. Written as DNA, the CDR3 is TGTGCCAGTAGACCGGCCAGCGGGGAGAGCTCCTACGAGCAGTACGTC. It is translated as CASRPASGESSYEQYV.

The chain links TRBV25-1 to TRBJ1-4, with 7 bases fitting TRBD1. CDR1 is MGHDK and CDR2 is SYGVNS in the germline V gene. The CDR3 totals 15 residues. The junction had 5 bases not matched to a gene; V was cut back by 3 bases and J by 4 bases. The CDR3 nucleotides are TGTGCCAGCAGTGATTGGACAGGAGATAATGAAAAACTGTTTTTT. It encodes CASSDWTGDNEKLFF.

The chain is built from TRBV7-9 and TRBJ1-3, with 8 positions matching TRBD1. Germline CDR1 and CDR2: SEHNR and FQNEAQ (reference sequence). The ends lost 4 bases at V and 2 bases at J; junction bases unmatched: 4. The CDR3 runs to 15 residues. The CDR3 spells CASSSFRGPGNTIYF. The CDR3 nucleotides read TGTGCCAGCAGCTCGTTCAGGGGGCCTGGAAACACCATATATTTT.

The chain recombines TRBV3-1 (or the pseudogene TRBV3-2) with TRBJ1-2; maybe TRBD1 (6 bases). From germline, CDR1 is LGHDT and CDR2 YNNKEL (reference sequence). Deletions cut 3 bases from V and 0 bases from J, with 14 bases between. CDR3 length: 16 amino acids. The CDR3 reads CASSHLDSVANYGYTF. CDR3 DNA: TGTGCCAGCAGCCATCTGGACAGCGTCGCTAACTATGGCTACACCTTC.

In this sample, this clone turned up once. This chain uses TRBV13 with TRBJ1-3, with D possibly TRBD1 on 6 matching bases. The germline gives CDR1 PRHDT, CDR2 FYEKMQ (reference sequence). This CDR3 comprises 14 residues. The V end lost 4 bases, the J end lost 8 bases, and 15 bases lay between the germline ends. This chain's CDR3 is CASSSRTKGDTIYF. The DNA for the CDR3 is TGTGCCAGCAGCTCCCGGACGAAGGGGGACACCATATATTTT.

The genes are TRBV18 and TRBJ2-1; 11 nucleotides align to TRBD2. Germline values: CDR1 KGHSH, CDR2 LQKENI. The CDR3 has 16 residues. The ends lost 6 bases at V and 9 bases at J; junction bases unmatched: 13. CDR3 protein: CASSRAALAGVSEQFF. The CDR3 DNA reads as TGTGCCAGCTCCCGTGCGGCACTAGCGGGAGTTAGTGAGCAGTTCTTC.

This clone has just a few counts. The chain links TRBV6-5 to TRBJ1-1; D gene uncertain. Trimming took 0 bases from V and 4 from J, leaving 6 bases between them. Germline loops: CDR1 MNHEY, CDR2 SVGAGI. The CDR3 is made up of 13 amino acids. CDR3 loop: CASSYSTGTEAFF. The CDR3 region has the DNA TGTGCCAGCAGTTACTCGACGGGCACTGAAGCTTTCTTT.

Remarks on this clone: This specimen includes other DNA sequences encoding the same CDR3. The rearrangement links TRBV24-1 to TRBJ1-1, with 11 nucleotides matching TRBD1. Germline trimming cut 3 bases from V and 3 bases from J; bases unmatched to any gene: 2. Germline V gene sequence: CDR1 KGHDR, CDR2 SFDVKD. The CDR3 contains 15 residues. For the CDR3, the DNA is TGTGCCACCAGTGATCCGGGACAGGGGGACACTGAAGCTTTCTTT. Protein sequence: CATSDPGQGDTEAFF.